This record concerns one T cell receptor beta chain sequence. Its specificity is not known. Other DNA sequences in the sample encode the same CDR3. The DNA input per sorted-subset replicate PCR was about 190 ng, corresponding to 25,000 to 30,000 T cell genomes. The table came from immunoSEQ multiplex PCR; TCRdb's copy has only in-frame clones and leaves some out. The repertoire holds roughly 2.6 million clones, approximately 94% seen once, with around 0.15% in the top ten. This sample stems from a study of shared clonotypes between healthy human individuals. General study results and limits: Exclusively blood specimens were collected; tissue repertoires likely differ. Larger estimated richness was generally seen in naive subsets than in memory subsets. The sharing of about 5% of naive CD4 clonotypes was seen across several donors.

The CDR3 is 14 residues long. V was trimmed by 3 bases and J by 1 base, leaving 9 bases between them. From germline, CDR1 is MNHEY and CDR2 SMNVEV (reference sequence). Sample: naive CD4+ T cells sorted from blood. Subset denoted: CD45RA+ positively selected. The V gene is TRBV27, the J gene TRBJ1-1, with a tentative D call TRBD1 (6 bases). The receptor was derived from a man aged 18 to 35 in good health. CDR3 loop: CASSLRQANTEAFF. The CDR3 DNA sequence: TGTGCCAGCAGTTTGAGACAGGCGAACACTGAAGCTTTCTTT.